This T cell receptor beta chain was captured in a study of CD8 T cells in Susac syndrome. The CDR3 runs 16 residues. The germline CDR1 and CDR2 sequences are SGHRS and YFSETQ. With 0 bases clipped from V and 4 bases from J, the junction kept 8 bases outside the gene matches. With random hexamers, roughly 0.45 to 1 ug RNA was reverse transcribed. TCRdb re-called the immunoSEQ multiplex PCR reads with MiXCR, one entry per CDR3 protein. Among 120,000 or so distinct CDR3 sequences listed, roughly 92% were seen once. Sequencing was performed on CD4+ T cells from PBMCs. V is TRBV5-1 and J is TRBJ2-5; 8 bases align to TRBD2. The sequence was obtained from a human donor in good health. CDR3 protein: CASSLADGLALETQYF. DNA of the CDR3: TGCGCCAGCAGCTTGGCCGATGGACTAGCCTTAGAGACCCAGTACTTC.